One sample yielded the 29 T cell receptor beta chains listed below, sequenced in a study of T cells in women clearing cervical HPV infection. Profiling relied on immunoSEQ multiplex PCR, and the TCRdb table lists in-frame clones only, not all of them. In total, the table holds 27,000 or so clones. The sequenced material came from blood buffy coat. These receptors were collected from a woman aged 18-69 years with a cervical HPV16 infection that either progressed to CIN3+ or cleared (not recorded which).

To note about this clone: The read comes to an end 3 residues before the CDR3 does, leaving the germline J gene to fill in the end. The chain employs TRBV6-2 or TRBV6-3 and TRBJ1-1; D is perhaps TRBD1 (5 bases). The germline V gene has CDR1 MNHEY and CDR2 SVGEGT. This CDR3 has 15 amino acids. Between the trimmed V and J ends, which lost 5 bases and 6 bases, there was a span of 19 bases. CDR3: CASSQPQALVAEAFF. The sequenced part of the CDR3 DNA is TGTGCCAGCAGTCAACCACAGGCCTTGGTCGCTGAA.

Concerning this clone: The sequenced fragment ends 3 residues before the CDR3 boundary, so the rest is inferred from the germline J gene. This chain links TRBV7-2 with TRBJ2-7; TRBD2 agrees at 8 bases. Germline V CDR1 and CDR2: SGHTA, FQGNSA. The length of the CDR3 is 13 residues. The J segment lost 6 bases and the V segment lost 3 bases, leaving 4 bases of the junction unmatched. CDR3 amino acids: CASSLGTRPEQYF. Incomplete CDR3 DNA: TGTGCCAGCAGCTTGGGGACTAGACCCGAG.

Worth noting for this clone: The read terminates 3 residues ahead of where the CDR3 ends, so the germline J gene completes it. The J gene is TRBJ1-5, the V gene TRBV19; TRBD1 might be the D (5 bases). Deletions cut 2 bases from V and 7 bases from J, with 15 bases between. The CDR3 contains 15 residues. Per germline, CDR1 LNHDA and CDR2 SQIVND (reference sequence). CDR3 bases read: TGTGCCAGTAGTATAATAGCCAGGGTGGGGCAGCCC. Amino acids: CASSIIARVGQP. The entire CDR3 reads CASSIIARVGQPQHF.

As regards this clone: The junction departs from germline at one end; a sequencing error may be responsible. The DNA ends 3 residues before the CDR3 does, and the rest of the CDR3 is filled in from the germline J gene. The V call is TRBV20-1, the J call TRBJ2-7, with D possibly matching TRBD1 (5 bases). Germline V gene data show CDR1 as DFQATT and CDR2 as SNEGSKA (reference sequence). This CDR3 spans 14 amino acids. The CDR3 sequence is CSAPPTAHSCEQYF. Partial CDR3 DNA: TGCAGTGCCCCACCGACAGCACACTCCTGCGAG.

CDR3 bases read: TGCGCCAGCAGCTTAGGCAGGACTGAA. It translates to CASSLGRTE. The entire CDR3 protein is CASSLGRTEAFF. The J gene is TRBJ1-1, the V gene TRBV5-1; D not certain. The CDR3 goes on 3 residues after the read ends, and that part is filled in from the germline J gene. Trimming shortened V by 2 bases and J by 5 bases, and 7 bases separated the two germline ends. This CDR3 has 12 residues. Germline loops: CDR1 SGHRS, CDR2 YFSETQ.

Points on this clone: The sequenced fragment ends 3 residues before the CDR3 boundary, so the rest is inferred from the germline J gene. The J gene is TRBJ1-1, the V gene TRBV30; tentative D call: TRBD1 (5 bases). The CDR3 is 15 residues long. The V end lost 4 bases, the J end lost 0 bases, and 15 bases lay between the germline ends. The V gene's germline CDR1 is GTSNPN and CDR2 SVGIG (reference sequence). The part of the CDR3 DNA that was read is TGTGCCTGGACCAGAGATCGACAGATGAACACTGAA. This codes for CAWTRDRQMNTE. The full CDR3 protein is CAWTRDRQMNTEAFF. The whole variable domain, filled in from reference TRBV30 and TRBJ1-1, reads SQTIHQWPATLVQPVGSPLSLECTVEGTSNPNLYWYRQAAGRGLQLLFYSVGIGQISSEVPQNLSASRPQDRQFILSSKKLLLSDSGFYLCAWTRDRQMNTEAFFGQGTRLTVV.

As for this clone: The read finishes 3 residues shy of the CDR3 end, and the germline J gene is used to complete it. The chain employs TRBV7-2 and TRBJ2-3; D might be TRBD1 (5 bases). V shed 1 base and J shed 7 bases, with 6 bases lying between them. Germline-derived CDR1 and CDR2 are SGHTA and FQGNSA. The CDR3 is 12 amino acids. The DNA read from the CDR3 is TGTGCCAGCAGCTTAGGACAGTATACG. This sequence encodes CASSLGQYT. Given in full, the CDR3 is CASSLGQYTQYF.

Remarks on this clone: The read comes to an end 3 residues before the CDR3 does, leaving the germline J gene to fill in the end. The gene calls are TRBV5-1 and TRBJ2-7; 10 bases align to TRBD1. Germline V CDR1 and CDR2: SGHRS, YFSETQ. The CDR3 covers 16 residues. The trim removed 3 bases at V and 2 bases at J, leaving 8 bases unmatched. CDR3 amino acids: CASSWGQGMGTYEQYF. CDR3 DNA, as far as it was read: TGCGCCAGCAGCTGGGGACAGGGGATGGGGACCTACGAG.

In the case of this clone: The CDR3 goes on 3 residues after the read ends, and that part is filled in from the germline J gene. The chain combines TRBV28 with TRBJ2-7, with 7 bases aligning to TRBD1. Germline assignment: CDR1 MDHEN and CDR2 SYDVKM. Unmatched junction bases numbered 7, after V lost 8 bases and J lost 0 bases. The length of the CDR3 is 14 residues. Partial CDR3 DNA: TGTGCCAGCGATTTCAGGGGGAGCTCCTACGAG. It specifies CASDFRGSSYE. The whole CDR3 protein is CASDFRGSSYEQYF.

In regard to this clone: The read terminates 3 residues before the CDR3 end, so the remaining end is supplied by the germline J gene. The genes are TRBV19 and TRBJ1-1; 9 bases are shared with TRBD1. Per germline, CDR1 LNHDA and CDR2 SQIVND (reference sequence). V lost 4 bases to trimming and J lost 7 bases; unmatched junction nucleotides: 7. The CDR3 sequence is 14 residues long. The covered CDR3 bases are TGTGCCAGTAGTACCCCAACAGGGGGCCTTGAA. Translated, it gives CASSTPTGGLE. The full CDR3 is CASSTPTGGLEAFF.

Of note for this clone: The read stops 3 residues short of the end of the CDR3; the missing end is completed from the germline J gene. V is TRBV20-1 and J is TRBJ1-2; D is unclear. Germline V gene data show CDR1 as DFQATT and CDR2 as SNEGSKA (reference sequence). The CDR3 runs 15 residues. Partial CDR3 DNA: TGCAGTGCTAGAGATGGGCGGGAGAGTCAAGAGACC. It specifies CSARDGRESQET. The entire CDR3 sequence reads CSARDGRESQETYTF.

For this clone: With the read ending 3 residues before the CDR3 end, the germline J gene is used to fill in that end. The chain carries TRBV7-9 and TRBJ1-5; tentative D call: TRBD1 (5 bases). With 1 base removed from V and 2 bases from J, the gap between germline ends came to 9 bases. Germline CDR1 reads SEHNR; CDR2 reads FQNEAQ (reference sequence). The CDR3 contains 15 residues. CDR3 loop: CASSLGRVGNQPQHF. The sequenced part of the CDR3 DNA is TGTGCCAGCAGCTTAGGCAGGGTTGGCAATCAGCCC.

As to this clone: The CDR3 extends 3 residues past the end of the read, so its final part is completed from the germline J gene. The gene calls are TRBV18 and TRBJ2-3; no clear D gene. The CDR3 has 13 residues. Germline CDR1 and CDR2: KGHSH and LQKENI. The CDR3: CASSLSRQETQYF. Partial CDR3 DNA: TGTGCCAGCTCATTGTCACGACAAGAGACG. Variable domain in full (rest from reference TRBV18 and TRBJ2-3): NAGVMQNPRHLVRRRGQEARLRCSPMKGHSHVYWYRQLPEEGLKFMVYLQKENIIDESGMPKERFSAEFPKEGPSILRIQQVVRGDSAAYFCASSLSRQETQYFGPGTRLTVL.

On this clone itself: The read gets to within 3 residues of the CDR3 end, and the germline J gene fills in the rest. The genes are TRBV18 and TRBJ2-4, with no clear D. Germline V gene lookup returns CDR1 KGHSH and CDR2 LQKENI. CDR3 length: 13 residues. The sequenced part of the CDR3 DNA is TGTGCCAGCTCACCAGATAAGATCTATGGT. Its translation: CASSPDKIYG. Given in full, the CDR3 is CASSPDKIYGQYF.

Concerning this clone itself: The read ends 3 residues before the CDR3 terminus; that terminus is restored from the germline J gene. This chain connects TRBV5-1 to TRBJ1-1, with 7 positions matching TRBD1. The CDR3 is made up of 15 amino acids. Germline CDR1 is SGHRS and CDR2 is YFSETQ. Incomplete CDR3 DNA: TGCGCCAGCAGCTTGGACTTTATTAACAGGGGTAAA. This gives the protein CASSLDFINRGK. Given in full, the CDR3 is CASSLDFINRGKAFF.

As to this clone: The read ends 3 residues before the CDR3 terminus; that terminus is restored from the germline J gene. The J gene is TRBJ2-1, the V gene TRBV20-1; TRBD2 matches 12 bases. The CDR3 has 13 residues. With 6 bases clipped from V and 6 bases from J, the junction kept 3 bases outside the gene matches. Per the germline V gene, CDR1 is DFQATT and CDR2 is SNEGSKA (reference sequence). Here the CDR3 reads CSALAGGGNEQFF. The sequenced CDR3 bases are TGCAGTGCCCTAGCGGGGGGGGGCAATGAG.

To note about this clone: The read gets to within 3 residues of the CDR3 end, and the germline J gene fills in the rest. The chain is built from TRBV29-1 and TRBJ2-2, with 8 bases aligning to TRBD1. CDR1 and CDR2 (germline): SQVTM, ANQGSEA. V was clipped by 7 bases and J by 7 bases; unmatched bases: 8. The CDR3 is 13 amino acids. CDR3 DNA (partial): TGCAGCGGGCAGGGGGCCGACATCGGGGAG. It encodes CSGQGADIGE. The whole CDR3 sequence reads CSGQGADIGELFF.

Remarks on this clone: The read comes to an end 3 residues before the CDR3 does, leaving the germline J gene to fill in the end. The chain combines TRBV5-1 with TRBJ2-1, with 12 bases fitting TRBD2. The trim removed 4 bases at V and 6 bases at J, leaving 2 bases unmatched. Germline V CDR1 and CDR2: SGHRS, YFSETQ. CDR3 size: 14 residues. This CDR3 is CASSLTSGSNEQFF. Partial CDR3 DNA: TGCGCCAGCAGCCTGACTAGCGGGAGCAATGAG.

A note on this clone: From the germline J gene comes the end of the CDR3, since the read stops 3 residues before it. V and J are TRBV19 and TRBJ2-1; D might be TRBD2 (6 bases). CDR3 length equals 15 residues. Germline V gene lookup returns CDR1 LNHDA and CDR2 SQIVND (reference sequence). V lost 2 bases and J lost 0, with 8 bases in between. The CDR3 bases that were read are TGTGCCAGTAGTATACAAGCGGGCTCCTACAATGAG. Amino acids: CASSIQAGSYNE. The full CDR3 is CASSIQAGSYNEQFF. Full variable domain (outside the CDR3, taken from reference TRBV19 and TRBJ2-1): DGGITQSPKYLFRKEGQNVTLSCEQNLNHDAMYWYRQDPGQGLRLIYYSQIVNDFQKGDIAEGYSVSREKKESFPLTVTSAQKNPTAFYLCASSIQAGSYNEQFFGPGTRLTVL.

With regard to this clone: With the read ending 3 residues before the CDR3 end, the germline J gene is used to fill in that end. This chain links TRBV7-6 with TRBJ2-2; TRBD1 aligns across 7 bases. V was pared by 1 base and J by 6 bases, with 11 bases of the junction left unmatched. From germline, CDR1 is SGHVS and CDR2 FNYEAQ. This CDR3 contains 17 residues. The DNA read from the CDR3 is TGTGCCAGCAGCTTAGTGGCGACAGGGATATGGTCCGGGGAG. Its protein product is CASSLVATGIWSGE. The whole CDR3 is CASSLVATGIWSGELFF.

Comment on this clone: The read stops 3 residues short of the end of the CDR3; the missing end is completed from the germline J gene. The rearrangement uses TRBV7-2 and TRBJ2-2, with D possibly TRBD1 on 6 matching bases. In germline, CDR1 is SGHTA, CDR2 FQGNSA. The CDR3 totals 14 residues. The CDR3 sequence is CASSPTGINEKLFF. The sequenced CDR3 bases are TGTGCCAGCAGCCCTACAGGGATTAATGAAAAG.

Comments on this clone: The CDR3 extends 3 residues past the end of the read, so its final part is completed from the germline J gene. This sequence joins TRBV19 and TRBJ1-4; the match to TRBD1 covers 9 bases. The J segment lost 4 bases and the V segment lost 5 bases, leaving 5 bases of the junction unmatched. Germline V gene lookup returns CDR1 LNHDA and CDR2 SQIVND (reference sequence). This CDR3 region has 15 residues. The covered CDR3 bases are TGTGCCAGTAGTCCGGCGACAGGGGGTAATGAAAAA. Encoded protein: CASSPATGGNEK. Given in full, the CDR3 is CASSPATGGNEKLFF.

Remarks on this clone: The read stops 3 residues short of the end of the CDR3; the missing end is completed from the germline J gene. The V gene is TRBV29-1, the J gene TRBJ2-1, with D perhaps TRBD2 (5 bases). This CDR3 has 18 residues. Trimming cost V 0 bases and J 0 bases, with 18 bases left between them. CDR1 SQVTM and CDR2 ANQGSEA come from the germline V gene. The CDR3 sequence is CSVEDKSGRRSSYNEQFF. Incomplete CDR3 DNA: TGCAGCGTTGAAGACAAAAGCGGAAGGAGGAGCTCCTACAATGAG.

As for this clone: Sequencing ends 3 residues short of the CDR3 end; the germline J gene provides the rest. The chain combines TRBV7-2 with TRBJ2-3, with 8 bases identical to TRBD2. The CDR3 sequence is 14 residues long. Germline values: CDR1 SGHTA, CDR2 FQGNSA. J was trimmed by 7 bases and V by 5 bases; bases with no gene match: 8. The CDR3 bases that were read are TGTGCCAGCAGCATGCGCCGGGGGGGGAATACG. Protein product: CASSMRRGGNT. Given in full, the CDR3 is CASSMRRGGNTQYF.

With regard to this clone: The missing CDR3 end, 3 residues past where the read stops, is filled in from the germline J gene. V and J are TRBV7-3 and TRBJ2-3; 13 nucleotides match TRBD2. The germline CDR1 and CDR2 sequences are SGHTA and FQGTGA. The CDR3 has 17 amino acids. Trimming removed 5 bases from V and 2 bases from J; junction bases left unmatched: 7. The CDR3 protein is CASSPRLAGGSTDTQYF. Partial CDR3 DNA: TGTGCCAGCAGCCCGAGACTAGCGGGAGGATCCACAGATACG.

As concerns this clone: The read ends 3 residues before the CDR3 terminus; that terminus is restored from the germline J gene. The chain couples TRBV7-2 to TRBJ1-1, with 8 bases that match TRBD1. Per germline, CDR1 SGHTA and CDR2 FQGNSA. V lost 6 bases to trimming and J lost 4 bases; unmatched junction nucleotides: 4. The CDR3 length is 13 residues. The DNA read from the CDR3 is TGTGCCAGCAGGTGGACAGGGATCACTGAA. This gives the protein CASRWTGITE. The CDR3 as a whole reads CASRWTGITEAFF. Filled out from reference TRBV7-2 and TRBJ1-1, the complete variable domain reads GAGVSQSPSNKVTEKGKDVELRCDPISGHTALYWYRQSLGQGLEFLIYFQGNSAPDKSGLPSDRFSAERTGGSVSTLTIQRTQQEDSAVYLCASRWTGITEAFFGQGTRLTVV.

As concerns this clone: The CDR3 end falls 3 residues outside the read, so it is completed with the germline J gene. The chain joins TRBV11-2 to TRBJ1-1; D not certain. Germline V gene sequence: CDR1 SGHAT, CDR2 FQNNGV. The CDR3 runs to 13 residues. Trimming stripped 3 bases from V and 4 bases from J, with 9 bases between. The DNA read from the CDR3 is TGTGCCAGCAGCTTCGCCCGGGGCACTGAA. Translated, it gives CASSFARGTE. The entire CDR3 is CASSFARGTEAFF.

About this clone itself: The CDR3 end lies 3 residues beyond the end of the read and is filled in from the germline J gene. The chain links TRBV7-7 to TRBJ2-1, with D tentatively TRBD2 (5 bases). V shed 5 bases and J shed 6 bases, with 14 bases lying between them. Germline-derived CDR1 and CDR2 are SSHAT and FNYEAQ (reference sequence). The CDR3 sequence is 14 residues long. The CDR3 is CASSPRGFGNEQFF. The covered CDR3 bases are TGTGCCAGCAGCCCCAGAGGGTTTGGCAATGAG.

On this clone itself: The CDR3 is cut off 3 residues early in the read; its end comes from the germline J gene. This chain uses TRBV20-1 with TRBJ2-7; 8 bases line up with TRBD1. The CDR3 is made up of 15 amino acids. Germline CDR1 and CDR2: DFQATT and SNEGSKA (reference sequence). Trimming removed 2 bases from V and 4 bases from J; junction bases left unmatched: 10. The CDR3 region is CSARTDRAAGYEQYF. Partial CDR3 DNA: TGCAGTGCTAGAACGGACAGGGCGGCTGGATACGAG.